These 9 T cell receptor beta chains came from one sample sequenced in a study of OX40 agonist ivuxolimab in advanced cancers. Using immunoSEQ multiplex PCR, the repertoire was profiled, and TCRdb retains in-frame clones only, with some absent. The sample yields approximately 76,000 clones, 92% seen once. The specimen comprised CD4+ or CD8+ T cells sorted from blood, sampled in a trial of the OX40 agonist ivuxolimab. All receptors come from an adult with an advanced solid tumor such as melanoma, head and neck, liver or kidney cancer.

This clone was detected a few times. CDR3 in amino acids: CASSTDANQPQHF. Here the CDR3 DNA reads TGTGCCAGCAGTACGGACGCCAATCAGCCCCAGCATTTT. The V call is TRBV6-4, the J call TRBJ1-5; D is unclear. The CDR3 is 13 amino acids. V shed 5 bases and J shed 3 bases, with 8 bases lying between them. In germline, CDR1 is MRHNA, CDR2 SNTAGT.

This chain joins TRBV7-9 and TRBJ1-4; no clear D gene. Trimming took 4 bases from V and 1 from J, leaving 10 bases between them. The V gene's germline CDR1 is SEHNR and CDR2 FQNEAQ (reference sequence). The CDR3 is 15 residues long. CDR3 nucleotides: TGTGCCAGCAGCTCTACGGGAGGAACTAATGAAAAACTGTTTTTT. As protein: CASSSTGGTNEKLFF.

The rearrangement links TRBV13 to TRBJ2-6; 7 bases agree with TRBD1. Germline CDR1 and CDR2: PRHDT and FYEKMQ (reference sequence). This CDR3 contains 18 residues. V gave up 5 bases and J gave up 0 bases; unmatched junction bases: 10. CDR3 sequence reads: CASSHEGQTGSGANVLTF. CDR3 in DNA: TGTGCCAGCAGCCATGAGGGACAGACCGGCTCTGGGGCCAACGTCCTGACTTTC.

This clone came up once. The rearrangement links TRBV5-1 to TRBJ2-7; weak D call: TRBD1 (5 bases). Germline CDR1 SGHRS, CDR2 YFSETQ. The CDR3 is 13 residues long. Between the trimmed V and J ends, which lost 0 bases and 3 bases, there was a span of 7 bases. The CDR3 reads CASSLGRDYEQYF. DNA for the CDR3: TGCGCCAGCAGCTTGGGCAGGGACTACGAGCAGTACTTC.

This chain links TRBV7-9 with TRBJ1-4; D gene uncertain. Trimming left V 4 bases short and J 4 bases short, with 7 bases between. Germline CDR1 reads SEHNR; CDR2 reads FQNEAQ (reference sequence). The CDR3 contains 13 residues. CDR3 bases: TGTGCCAGCAGCTCAACACTTAATGAAAAACTGTTTTTT. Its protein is CASSSTLNEKLFF.

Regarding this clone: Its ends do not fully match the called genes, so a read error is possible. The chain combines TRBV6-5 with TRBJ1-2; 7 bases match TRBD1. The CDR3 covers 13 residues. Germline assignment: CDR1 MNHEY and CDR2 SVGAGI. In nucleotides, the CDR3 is TGTGCCAGCAGTTGGGACAGTAACAATGGCTACACCTTC. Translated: CASSWDSNNGYTF.

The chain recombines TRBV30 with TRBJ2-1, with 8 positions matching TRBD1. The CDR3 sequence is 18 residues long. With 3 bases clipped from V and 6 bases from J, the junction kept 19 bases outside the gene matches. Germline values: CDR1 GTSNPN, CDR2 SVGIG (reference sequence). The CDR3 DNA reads TGTGCCTGGAGCCAAGGTTACGCGCCGGACAGGGTGGGCAATGAGCAGTTCTTC. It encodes CAWSQGYAPDRVGNEQFF.

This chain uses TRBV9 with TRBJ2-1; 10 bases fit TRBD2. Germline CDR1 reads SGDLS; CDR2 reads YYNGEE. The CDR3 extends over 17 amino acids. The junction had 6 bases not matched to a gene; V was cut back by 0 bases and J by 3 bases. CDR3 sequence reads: CASSVALAGAGYNEQFF. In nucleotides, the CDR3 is TGTGCCAGCAGCGTAGCCCTAGCGGGGGCAGGCTACAATGAGCAGTTCTTC.

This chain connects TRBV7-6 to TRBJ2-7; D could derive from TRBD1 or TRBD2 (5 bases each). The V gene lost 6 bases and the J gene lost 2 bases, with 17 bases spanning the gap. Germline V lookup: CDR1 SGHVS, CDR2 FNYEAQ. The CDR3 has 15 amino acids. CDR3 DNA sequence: TGTGCCAGCAGTACCACCGGGACCCCCCCCTACGAGCAGTACTTC. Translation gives CASSTTGTPPYEQYF.